The clone carrying this TCR beta chain was seen more than once but under ten times. Antigen: not known. This entry belongs to a study of response to subunit inactivated influenza vaccine. Study-level findings and limits: Authors suggested few new T cells are recruited by each seasonal influenza vaccination.

TCRdb reprocessed the RT-PCR reads with MiXCR, giving one entry per CDR3 protein. The data contain 530,000 or so distinct CDR3 sequences, about 10% of them singletons. The V gene lost 0 bases and the J gene lost 4 bases, with 6 bases spanning the gap. The CDR3 totals 14 residues. Looked up from germline, CDR1 is MGHRA and CDR2 is YSYEKL. The sequenced sample was PBMCs from blood, obtained on the day of vaccination. The gene calls are TRBV4-1 and TRBJ2-2; the D is unclear. The TCR originated in a man in his fifties who received an inactivated influenza vaccine. The CDR3 nucleotides read TGCGCCAGCAGCCAAGATCGACTCACCGGGGAGCTGTTTTTT. It yields the protein CASSQDRLTGELFF.